This T cell receptor (beta chain) originates from a study of blood T cell repertoires in COVID-19. For the study at large: T cells, B-cell-depleted T cells, or PBMCs provided the cDNA or gDNA that served as material.

CDR3 length: 14 amino acids. V dropped 6 bases and J dropped 8; count of bases not matched to a gene: 7. CDR1 and CDR2 from the germline V gene are SGHNT and YENEEA. TCRdb keeps only in-frame clones here, not all; method: immunoSEQ multiplex PCR. The repertoire has about 96,000 clones, roughly 84% of them found once; the top ten carry 17%. The genes are TRBV11-3 and TRBJ1-6; TRBD1 matches 7 bases. What was sequenced was peripheral blood. The clonotype was recovered from a woman in her sixties with acute or convalescent COVID-19. CDR3 in DNA: TGTGCCAGCAGATTTCAGGGGGAACATTCACCCCTCCACTTT. Amino acid sequence: CASRFQGEHSPLHF.